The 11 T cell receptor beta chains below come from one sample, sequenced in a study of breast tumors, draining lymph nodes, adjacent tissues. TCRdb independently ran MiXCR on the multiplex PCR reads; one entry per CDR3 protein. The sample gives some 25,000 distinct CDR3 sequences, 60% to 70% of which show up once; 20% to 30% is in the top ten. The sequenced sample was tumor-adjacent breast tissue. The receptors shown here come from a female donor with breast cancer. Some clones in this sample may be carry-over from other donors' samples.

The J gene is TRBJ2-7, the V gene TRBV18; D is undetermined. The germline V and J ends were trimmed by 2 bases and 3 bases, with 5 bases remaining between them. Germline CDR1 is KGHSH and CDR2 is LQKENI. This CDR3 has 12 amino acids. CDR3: CASSPTDYEQYF. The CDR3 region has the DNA TGTGCCAGCTCACCAACGGACTACGAGCAGTACTTC.

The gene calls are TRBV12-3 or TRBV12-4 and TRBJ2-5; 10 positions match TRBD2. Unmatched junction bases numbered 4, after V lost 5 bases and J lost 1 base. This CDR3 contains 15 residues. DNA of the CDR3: TGTGCCAGCAGTCAAAGGACTAGCGGCCAAGAGACCCAGTACTTC. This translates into CASSQRTSGQETQYF.

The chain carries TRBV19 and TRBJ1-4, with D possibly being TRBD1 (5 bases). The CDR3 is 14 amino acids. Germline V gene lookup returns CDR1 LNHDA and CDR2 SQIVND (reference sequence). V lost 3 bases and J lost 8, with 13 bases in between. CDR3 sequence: CASSIQGMREKLFF. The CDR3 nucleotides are TGTGCCAGTAGTATCCAGGGCATGAGAGAAAAACTGTTTTTT. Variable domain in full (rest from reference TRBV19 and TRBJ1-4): DGGITQSPKYLFRKEGQNVTLSCEQNLNHDAMYWYRQDPGQGLRLIYYSQIVNDFQKGDIAEGYSVSREKKESFPLTVTSAQKNPTAFYLCASSIQGMREKLFFGSGTQLSVL.

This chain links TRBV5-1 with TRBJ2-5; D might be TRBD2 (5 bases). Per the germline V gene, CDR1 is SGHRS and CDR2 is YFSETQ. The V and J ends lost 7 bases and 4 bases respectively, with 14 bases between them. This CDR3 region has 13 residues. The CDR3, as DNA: TGCGCCAGCGCGGAGGCAGGTCGAGAGACCCAGTACTTC. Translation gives CASAEAGRETQYF.

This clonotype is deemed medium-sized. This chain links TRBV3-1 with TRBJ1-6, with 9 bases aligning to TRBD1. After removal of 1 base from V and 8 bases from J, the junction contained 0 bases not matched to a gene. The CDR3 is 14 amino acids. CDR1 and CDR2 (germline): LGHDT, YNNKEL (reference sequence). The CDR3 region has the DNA TGTGCCAGCAGCCAAGGGACAGGGGATTCACCCCTCCACTTT. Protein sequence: CASSQGTGDSPLHF.

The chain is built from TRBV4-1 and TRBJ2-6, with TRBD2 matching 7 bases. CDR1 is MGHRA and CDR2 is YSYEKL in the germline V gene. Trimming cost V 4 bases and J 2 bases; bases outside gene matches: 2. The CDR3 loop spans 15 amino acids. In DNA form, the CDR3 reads TGCGCCAGCAGCCGGGGAGGGGCTGGGGCCAACGTCCTGACTTTC. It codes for CASSRGGAGANVLTF.

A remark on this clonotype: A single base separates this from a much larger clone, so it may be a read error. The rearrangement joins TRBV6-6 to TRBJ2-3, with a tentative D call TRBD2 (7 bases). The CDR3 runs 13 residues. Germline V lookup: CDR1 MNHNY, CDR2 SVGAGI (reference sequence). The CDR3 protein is CVSARGAGVTQYF. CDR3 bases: TGTGTCAGCGCCCGGGGGGCGGGAGTTACGCAGTATTTT.

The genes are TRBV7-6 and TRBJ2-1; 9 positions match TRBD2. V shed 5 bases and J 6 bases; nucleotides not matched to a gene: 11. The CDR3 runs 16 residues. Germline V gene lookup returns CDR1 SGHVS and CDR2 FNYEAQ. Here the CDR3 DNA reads TGTGCCAGCAGCCCTAGGGGGACTAGCTTAGTCAATGAGCAGTTCTTC. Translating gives CASSPRGTSLVNEQFF.

The CDR3 reads CATSATGLAEYTDTQYF. DNA for the CDR3: TGTGCCACCAGCGCTACGGGACTAGCGGAATACACAGATACGCAGTATTTT. The chain uses TRBV24-1 and TRBJ2-3, with 11 bases identical to TRBD2. The V and J ends lost 7 bases and 2 bases, in that order; junction bases with no gene match: 10. There are 17 residues in the CDR3. The germline V gene encodes CDR1 KGHDR and CDR2 SFDVKD.

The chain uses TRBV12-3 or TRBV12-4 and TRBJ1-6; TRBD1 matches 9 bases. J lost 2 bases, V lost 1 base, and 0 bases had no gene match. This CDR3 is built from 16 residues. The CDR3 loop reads CASSLGTGAYNSPLHF. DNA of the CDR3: TGTGCCAGCAGTTTAGGGACAGGGGCCTATAATTCACCCCTCCACTTT.

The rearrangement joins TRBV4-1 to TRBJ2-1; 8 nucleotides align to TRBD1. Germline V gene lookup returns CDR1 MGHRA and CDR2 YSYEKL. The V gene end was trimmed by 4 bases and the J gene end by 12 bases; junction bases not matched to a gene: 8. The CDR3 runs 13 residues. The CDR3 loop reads CASSPQQGEWQFF. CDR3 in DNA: TGCGCCAGCAGCCCGCAACAGGGGGAGTGGCAGTTCTTC.